The 16 T cell receptor beta chains reported below all come from one sample, sequenced in a study of technical replicates of blood from a few donors. Using immunoSEQ multiplex PCR, the repertoire was profiled, and TCRdb retains in-frame clones only, with some absent. This table has tens of thousands of clones, roughly 95% appearing once. Sequencing used PBMCs. All receptors derive from a human donor in good health. Some clones in this sample may be carry-over from other donors' samples.

The CDR3 region is CASSLSPRNTIYF. In DNA, the CDR3 is TGTGCCAGCAGTTTATCCCCCAGAAACACCATATATTTT. The chain is built from TRBV27 and TRBJ1-3; no clear D gene. Germline V gene lookup returns CDR1 MNHEY and CDR2 SMNVEV (reference sequence). The CDR3 covers 13 residues. Trimming took off 0 bases at V and 5 bases at J, with 5 bases between the two ends.

The chain carries TRBV5-1 and TRBJ2-3; 9 bases line up with TRBD2. The CDR3 is 15 amino acids. Germline V CDR1 and CDR2: SGHRS, YFSETQ. Germline trimming cut 4 bases from V and 4 bases from J; bases unmatched to any gene: 7. The CDR3 DNA is TGCGCCAGCAGCCGCCTCCGGACTAGCGCAGATACGCAGTATTTT. It translates to CASSRLRTSADTQYF.

V usage is TRBV11-3 and J usage is TRBJ1-1; D ambiguous. This CDR3 region has 14 residues. V was clipped by 6 bases and J by 0 bases, with 11 bases between them. Germline loops: CDR1 SGHNT, CDR2 YENEEA. CDR3 residues: CASSLTGLNTEAFF. DNA for the CDR3: TGTGCCAGCAGTCTAACGGGTTTGAACACTGAAGCTTTCTTT. Full variable domain (outside the CDR3, taken from reference TRBV11-3 and TRBJ1-1): EAGVVQSPRYKIIEKKQPVAFWCNPISGHNTLYWYLQNLGQGPELLIRYENEEAVDDSQLPKDRFSAERLKGVDSTLKIQPAELGDSAVYLCASSLTGLNTEAFFGQGTRLTVV.

The chain uses TRBV6-5 and TRBJ2-7, with a possible D match to TRBD1 (6 bases). The V end lost 5 bases, the J end lost 11 bases, and 22 bases lay between the germline ends. The CDR3 spans 14 residues. Germline assignment: CDR1 MNHEY and CDR2 SVGAGI. The CDR3 here is CASSLNREPGPKYF. In DNA, the CDR3 is TGTGCCAGCAGTCTCAACAGGGAGCCAGGGCCGAAGTACTTC.

This clone was detected only a few times. J is TRBJ1-6 and V is TRBV7-2; 8 bases agree with TRBD1. This CDR3 is 16 amino acids long. The germline V gene has CDR1 SGHTA and CDR2 FQGNSA. The V gene end was trimmed by 5 bases and the J gene end by 9 bases; junction bases not matched to a gene: 12. The CDR3 sequence: CASSNTGTGVFSPLHF. CDR3 in DNA: TGTGCCAGCAGCAATACCGGGACAGGAGTTTTTTCACCCCTCCACTTT.

V usage is TRBV5-1 and J usage is TRBJ2-5, with 12 bases that match TRBD1. Germline lookup yields CDR1 SGHRS and CDR2 YFSETQ. V was clipped by 5 bases and J by 4 bases; unmatched bases: 6. The CDR3 has 15 residues. This chain's CDR3 is CASRRDRGRGETQYF. The CDR3 nucleotides read TGCGCCAGCAGGCGGGACAGGGGGCGCGGAGAGACCCAGTACTTC.

In DNA, the CDR3 is TGTGCCAGCAGGGGACAAACTAATTCACCCCTCCACTTT. Protein sequence: CASRGQTNSPLHF. The chain employs TRBV2 and TRBJ1-6; D perhaps matches TRBD1 (6 bases). Germline V gives CDR1 SNHLY, CDR2 FYNNEI. The V gene lost 6 bases and the J gene lost 6 bases, with 9 bases spanning the gap. This CDR3 contains 13 residues.

The chain has TRBV7-7 and TRBJ1-1; no firm D call. V lost 5 bases to trimming and J lost 7 bases, with 20 bases between them. This CDR3 comprises 15 residues. Germline V CDR1 and CDR2: SSHAT, FNYEAQ (reference sequence). CDR3 DNA: TGTGCCAGCAGCCTTATTATGACGGGAGGATTTGAAGCTTTCTTT. Amino acids: CASSLIMTGGFEAFF.

The J gene is TRBJ2-3, the V gene TRBV5-4; 8 bases map to TRBD2. V dropped 3 bases and J dropped 2; count of bases not matched to a gene: 8. The CDR3 runs 16 residues. The germline gives CDR1 SGHNT, CDR2 YYREEE (reference sequence). CDR3 protein: CASSSVAGKVTDTQYF. CDR3 sequence (DNA): TGTGCCAGCAGCTCTGTAGCGGGGAAAGTCACAGATACGCAGTATTTT.

The rearrangement links TRBV7-2 to TRBJ2-7; TRBD2 agrees at 8 bases. Trimming took 8 bases from V and 4 from J; bases not matched to a gene: 13. Germline V gene sequence: CDR1 SGHTA, CDR2 FQGNSA. The CDR3 is made up of 15 amino acids. CDR3 sequence (DNA): TGTGCCAGCCCACGTCCTGTCGGGAGGGGGTACGAGCAGTACTTC. Encoded protein: CASPRPVGRGYEQYF.

The rearrangement links TRBV7-3 to TRBJ2-5, with 9 bases aligning to TRBD1. V shed 5 bases and J 5 bases; nucleotides not matched to a gene: 9. CDR3 length: 15 amino acids. CDR1 is SGHTA and CDR2 is FQGTGA in the germline V gene. CDR3 coding DNA: TGTGCCAGCAGCGTCGGGACAGGGTCGTGGGAGACCCAGTACTTC. It is translated as CASSVGTGSWETQYF.

The V gene is TRBV5-6, the J gene TRBJ1-2; TRBD1 is a possible D gene (5 bases). This CDR3 has 13 residues. V lost 4 bases, J lost 4 bases, and 11 bases lay in between. Germline assignment: CDR1 SGHDT and CDR2 YYEEEE. For the CDR3, the DNA is TGTGCCAGCAGCGACGACAGAGTCTATGGCTACACCTTC. Translated, it gives CASSDDRVYGYTF.

The CDR3 DNA sequence: TGTGCCTGGAGCCTTGTCTCCTACGAGCAGTACTTC. It encodes CAWSLVSYEQYF. The rearrangement links TRBV30 to TRBJ2-7; D ambiguous. CDR1 is GTSNPN and CDR2 is SVGIG in the germline V gene (reference sequence). The CDR3 consists of 12 residues. V was cut by 3 bases and J by 0 bases, with 6 bases left in between.

This chain joins TRBV4-3 and TRBJ1-6; D remains unclear. Between the trimmed V and J ends, which lost 3 bases and 7 bases, there was a span of 13 bases. The CDR3 covers 15 residues. Germline V gives CDR1 LGHNA, CDR2 YSLEER. CDR3 DNA sequence: TGCGCCAGCAGCCAGGTGATTGGTCAGAATTCACCCCTCCACTTT. It yields the protein CASSQVIGQNSPLHF.

The J gene is TRBJ2-5, the V gene TRBV14, with TRBD1 as a possible D gene (6 bases). The ends were cut back, 0 bases at V and 5 bases at J, with 19 bases in the middle. Germline-derived CDR1 and CDR2 are SGHDN and FVKESK. The length of the CDR3 is 17 residues. CDR3 sequence: CASSQEATGTGRETQYF. CDR3 in DNA: TGTGCCAGCAGCCAAGAGGCCACAGGGACCGGTAGGGAGACCCAGTACTTC.

V is TRBV9 and J is TRBJ2-3; 14 bases map to TRBD2. The CDR3 extends over 16 amino acids. The germline V gene has CDR1 SGDLS and CDR2 YYNGEE. Trimming took 3 bases from V and 7 from J; bases not matched to a gene: 7. The CDR3 loop reads CASSETSGGGSYTQYF. CDR3 DNA: TGTGCCAGCAGCGAGACTAGCGGGGGGGGTTCGTATACGCAGTATTTT.